Listed here are 9 T cell receptor beta chains from one sample, sequenced in a study of shared clonotypes between healthy human individuals. Clones were read by immunoSEQ multiplex PCR, and TCRdb kept only the in-frame ones, dropping some. This repertoire shows a few million clones, more than 80% found once; its top ten account for over 0.12%. The sequenced sample was naive CD4+ T cells sorted from blood. Noted subset: CD45RA+ positively selected. The source of these receptors is a man aged 18 to 30 in good health.

The CDR3 DNA reads as TGCAGTTATGGAACAAGCTACGAGCAGTACTTC. Translating it yields CSYGTSYEQYF. The rearrangement joins TRBV29-1 to TRBJ2-7; D not resolved. Germline V CDR1 and CDR2: SQVTM, ANQGSEA. The CDR3 length is 11 residues.

V usage is TRBV11-2 and J usage is TRBJ2-3, with 7 bases that match TRBD2. Trimming took 4 bases from V and 2 from J; bases not matched to a gene: 12. This CDR3 region has 17 residues. Germline V gene lookup returns CDR1 SGHAT and CDR2 FQNNGV. CDR3 residues: CASSSPGSGRLTDTQYF. The CDR3 DNA reads as TGTGCCAGCAGCTCCCCGGGTAGCGGGCGTCTCACAGATACGCAGTATTTT.

Comments on this clone: A clone one base away is much larger, so this may be a read error. The sample carries other DNA sequences with the same CDR3. The chain has TRBV5-6 and TRBJ2-5; D gene unclear. The CDR3 contains 11 residues. Per germline, CDR1 SGHDT and CDR2 YYEEEE. Trimming shortened V by 2 bases and J by 5 bases, and 4 bases separated the two germline ends. The CDR3 sequence is CASSFGETQYF. As DNA, the CDR3 is TGTGCCAGCAGCTTCGGGGAGACCCAGTACTTC.

This sequence joins TRBV5-6 and TRBJ2-4, with 14 positions matching TRBD2. CDR3 length: 18 amino acids. The V gene end was trimmed by 4 bases and the J gene end by 8 bases; junction bases not matched to a gene: 14. Germline CDR1 and CDR2: SGHDT and YYEEEE. The chain's CDR3 is CASSANGLAGGPRDIQYF. CDR3 coding DNA: TGTGCCAGCAGCGCTAATGGACTAGCGGGAGGCCCGAGGGACATTCAGTACTTC. The entire variable domain, with the rest obtained from reference TRBV5-6 and TRBJ2-4, is as follows: DAGVTQSPTHLIKTRGQQVTLRCSPKSGHDTVSWYQQALGQGPQFIFQYYEEEERQRGNFPDRFSGHQFPNYSSELNVNALLLGDSALYLCASSANGLAGGPRDIQYFGAGTRLSVL.

This chain uses TRBV5-4 with TRBJ1-2; tentative D call: TRBD1 (6 bases). The CDR3 length is 14 residues. Germline V gene lookup returns CDR1 SGHNT and CDR2 YYREEE (reference sequence). V was cut by 4 bases and J by 2 bases, with 12 bases left in between. DNA for the CDR3: TGTGCCAGCAGCAAGGGACAAGCGAACTATGGCTACACCTTC. Residues: CASSKGQANYGYTF.

Concerning this clone: Different DNA sequences within this sample yield the same CDR3. This chain uses TRBV10-3 with TRBJ1-5; weak D call: TRBD1 (5 bases). The V and J ends lost 2 bases and 1 base respectively, with 9 bases between them. The CDR3 is made up of 15 amino acids. In germline, CDR1 is ENHRY, CDR2 SYGVKD. CDR3 sequence: CAISEDQGSNQPQHF. For the CDR3, the DNA is TGTGCCATCAGTGAGGATCAGGGCAGCAATCAGCCCCAGCATTTT.

V usage is TRBV18 and J usage is TRBJ2-6; no clear D gene. Germline V gene data show CDR1 as KGHSH and CDR2 as LQKENI. This CDR3 has 14 amino acids. The ends were cut back, 5 bases at V and 0 bases at J, with 5 bases in the middle. The CDR3 bases are TGTGCCAGCTCAACAGCCTCTGGGGCCAACGTCCTGACTTTC. Encoded protein: CASSTASGANVLTF. Filled out from reference TRBV18 and TRBJ2-6, the complete variable domain reads NAGVMQNPRHLVRRRGQEARLRCSPMKGHSHVYWYRQLPEEGLKFMVYLQKENIIDESGMPKERFSAEFPKEGPSILRIQQVVRGDSAAYFCASSTASGANVLTFGAGSRLTVL.

CDR3 coding DNA: TGTGCCATCAGTGAGATGGGGCACGGAGCTTTCTTT. Translation gives CAISEMGHGAFF. The genes are TRBV10-3 and TRBJ1-1; D is possibly TRBD1 (5 bases). Germline loops: CDR1 ENHRY, CDR2 SYGVKD. The CDR3 has 12 amino acids. The ends were cut back, 2 bases at V and 10 bases at J, with 11 bases in the middle.

The chain uses TRBV6-6 and TRBJ1-2; no reliable D call. Trimming removed 0 bases from V and 4 bases from J, with 6 bases in between. The CDR3 sequence is 13 residues long. Per germline, CDR1 MNHNY and CDR2 SVGAGI (reference sequence). CDR3 nucleotide sequence: TGTGCCAGCAGTTACTCGGCGGGCTATGGCTACACCTTC. Translation: CASSYSAGYGYTF.